This record looks at one TCR beta chain sequence and its context. What this receptor recognizes is not known. No quality values exist for individual bases; no much larger clone is one base distant. The entry originates in a study of T-cell memory formation after mild COVID-19 (dated by TCRdb to 2020 to 2022). Background for the entire study: TCR sequence clusters from the two donors were largely donor specific. T-cell clones expanding and contracting after mild COVID-19 in two donors were tracked by longitudinal TCRalpha and TCRbeta repertoire sequencing. Two young, previously healthy adult volunteers, one female and one male, were included in the cohort.

Sequenced on an Illumina NovaSeq 6000. TCRalpha and TCRbeta cDNA libraries were built by 5'RACE with constant-segment primers, adding sample barcodes and unique molecular identifiers. Trizol reagent was used to extract RNA from every sample. Library amplification was performed in two PCR steps, and a second sample barcode and Illumina TruSeq adapters were introduced in the second step. Sequencing of libraries was performed on an Illumina NovaSeq with 2 x 150 bp paired-end reads. In the authors' own workflow: Reads were demultiplexed and collapsed into UMI-guided consensus sequences with migec v1.2.7. Using mixcr v2.1.11, the UMI consensuses were aligned to TRA and TRB V and J templates and assembled into clonotypes. Expanded or contracted clonotypes were those called significant by both edgeR and NoisET, with noise models trained on biological replicates. For edgeR calls, the cutoffs were a false discovery rate-adjusted p below 0.01 and a log2 fold-change threshold of 1. As an exploratory analysis of dynamics, PCA with hierarchical clustering was applied to max-normalized trajectories of the 1000 most abundant clonotypes. Separately sequenced CD4+ and CD8+ repertoires were used to assign a CD4 or CD8 phenotype to each responding clone. The raw public data were reprocessed by TCRdb itself: fastp quality trimming at Q25, MiXCR clonotype calling, in-frame beta chains only. All rows with the same CDR3 protein become a single entry with the most common DNA and genes. Here the V and J calls rest on TCRdb's processing, not on the authors' analysis. For this sample there are about 130,000 distinct CDR3 sequences; approximately 15% appear just once. Of the sample, around 4.8% is held by the ten largest clones.

Points the paper makes about the study in general: Whether the second-wave clones peaking on day 37 were SARS-CoV-2 specific was not confirmed. Only two mild cases were covered in the study, and larger cohorts including severe cases with pre-infection samples were considered necessary. Contracting CD4+ clones appeared mostly in the CM and EM memory subsets, whereas CD8+ clones were enriched in EMRA. Clones contracting from day 15 to 85 had balanced CD4/CD8 phenotypes, while a second wave expanding from day 15 to 37 was biased towards CD4+. The detection of some responding clones in pre-infection memory suggests that pre-existing cross-reactive memory T cells joined the SARS-CoV-2 response.

Ficoll-Paque density gradient centrifugation was used to isolate PBMCs. The CDR3 covers 15 residues, taking in both the cysteine and the phenylalanine. Only CDR3 DNA remains: 45 bases, in frame from the first base. CDR1 and CDR2, looked up from the germline V gene, are SNHLY and FYNNEI. V loses 5 bases, J loses 4 bases, and the germline ends lie 14 bases apart. Material for sequencing was PBMCs or a T cell subset sorted from them (not recorded which). The source of this sequence is a man aged 18 to 29 who had mild COVID-19 (a few samples of this study predate the infection). The sample titles of this study are shuffled in the database, so cell type and time point are left out; the donor was told from shared clones. This sequence uses TRBV2 and TRBJ2-2; possibly the D gene is TRBD2, per 5 matching bases. The nucleotide sequence reads as follows: TGTGCCAGCAGTCTTAGCGATTCGGGCACCGGGGAGCTGTTTTTT. It codes for CASSLSDSGTGELFF.